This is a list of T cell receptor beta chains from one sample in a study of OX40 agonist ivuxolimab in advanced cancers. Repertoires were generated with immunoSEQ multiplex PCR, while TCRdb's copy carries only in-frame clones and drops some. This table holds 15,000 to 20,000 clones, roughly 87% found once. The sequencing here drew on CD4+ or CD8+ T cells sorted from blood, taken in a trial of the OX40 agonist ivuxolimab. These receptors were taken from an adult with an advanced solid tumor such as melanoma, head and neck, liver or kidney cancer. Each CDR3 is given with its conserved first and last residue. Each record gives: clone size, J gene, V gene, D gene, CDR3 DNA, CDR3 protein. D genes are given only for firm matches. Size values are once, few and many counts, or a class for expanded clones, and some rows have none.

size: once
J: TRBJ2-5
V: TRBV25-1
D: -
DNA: TGTGCCAGCACCCCTCTAGAGGGGGGGGTTTGGGAGACCCAGTACTTC
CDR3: CASTPLEGGVWETQYF

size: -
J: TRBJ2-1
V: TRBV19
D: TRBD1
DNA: TGTGCCAGTAGTATATACAGGGGGAACACCTACAATGAGCAGTTCTTC
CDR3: CASSIYRGNTYNEQFF

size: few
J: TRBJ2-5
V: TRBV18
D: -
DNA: TGTGCCAGCTCACCTTTACGGGGAGAGACCCAGTACTTC
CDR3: CASSPLRGETQYF

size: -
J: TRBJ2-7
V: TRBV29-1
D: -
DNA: TGCAGCGTTATACAGGGGAGGATTATCTCAACCCCCTACGAGCAGTACTTC
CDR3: CSVIQGRIISTPYEQYF

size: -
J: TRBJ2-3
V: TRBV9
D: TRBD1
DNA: TGTGCCAGCAGCAAGAACGGACAGGGGGGTTTTTGGGGCACAGATACGCAGTATTTT
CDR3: CASSKNGQGGFWGTDTQYF

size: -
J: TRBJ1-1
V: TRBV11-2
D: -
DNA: TGTGCCAGCACCTCAGGGAAGATGAACACTGAAGCTTTCTTT
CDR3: CASTSGKMNTEAFF

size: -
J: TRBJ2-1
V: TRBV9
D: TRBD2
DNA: TGTGCCAGCAGCGGGGGGGGGAGCTCCTACAATGAGCAGTTCTTC
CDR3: CASSGGGSSYNEQFF

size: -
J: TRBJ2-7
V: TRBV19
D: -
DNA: TGTGCCAGTACCGCCGGAGGCGGGACAGCCTACGAGCAGTACTTC
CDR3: CASTAGGGTAYEQYF

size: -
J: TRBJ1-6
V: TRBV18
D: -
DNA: TGTGCCAGCTCACCATCTTTTGACAGGAGGGATTCACCCCTCCACTTT
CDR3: CASSPSFDRRDSPLHF

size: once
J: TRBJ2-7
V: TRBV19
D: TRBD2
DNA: TGTGCCAGTAGTTCCGGACTAGCGGCGTCCTACGAGCAGTACTTC
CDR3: CASSSGLAASYEQYF

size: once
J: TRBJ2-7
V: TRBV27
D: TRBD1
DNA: TGTGCCAGCAGTTCCGGGACAGGGTGGAACGAGCAGTACTTC
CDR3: CASSSGTGWNEQYF

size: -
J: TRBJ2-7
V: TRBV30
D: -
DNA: TGTGCCTGGAGTGTGTCAGGATCCTACGAGCAGTACTTC
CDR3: CAWSVSGSYEQYF

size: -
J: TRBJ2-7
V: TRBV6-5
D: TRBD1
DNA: TGTGCCAGCAGCACAGGGGGCTACGAGCAGTACTTC
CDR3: CASSTGGYEQYF

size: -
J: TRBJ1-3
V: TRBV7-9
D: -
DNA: TGTGCCAGCAGCCCCACAGGGTCTGGAAACACCATATATTTT
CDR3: CASSPTGSGNTIYF

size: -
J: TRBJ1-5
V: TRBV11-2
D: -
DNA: TGTGCCAGCAGCCCGGGGGCCCAGCCCCAGCATTTT
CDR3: CASSPGAQPQHF

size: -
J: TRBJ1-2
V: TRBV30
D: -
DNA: TGTGCCTGGAGTGTACTCAGGGGAGGGTTTTTGGACTATGGCTACACCTTC
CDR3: CAWSVLRGGFLDYGYTF

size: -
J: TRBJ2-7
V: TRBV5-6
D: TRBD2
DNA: TGTGCCAGCAGCATCCAATTTGACGGGGGGACCTACGAGCAGTACTTC
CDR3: CASSIQFDGGTYEQYF

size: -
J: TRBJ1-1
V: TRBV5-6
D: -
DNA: TGTGCCAGCCAGTTTATGTCCTCGGACACTGAAGCTTTCTTT
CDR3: CASQFMSSDTEAFF

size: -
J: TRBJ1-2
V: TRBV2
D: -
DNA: TGTGCCAGCTTAGATGGCAGAACAGTCTATGGCTACACCTTC
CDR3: CASLDGRTVYGYTF

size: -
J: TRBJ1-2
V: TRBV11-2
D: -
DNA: TGTGCCAGCAGCTCAACAGTGCCCCCCTGGACCTTC
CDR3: CASSSTVPPWTF

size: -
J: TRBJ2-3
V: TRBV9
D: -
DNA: TGTGCCAGCAGCGGAGGGGTGGGCACAGATACGCAGTATTTT
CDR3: CASSGGVGTDTQYF

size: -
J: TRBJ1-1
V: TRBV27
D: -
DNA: TGTGCCAGCAGTTTATGGGGCACTGAAGCTTTCTTT
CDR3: CASSLWGTEAFF

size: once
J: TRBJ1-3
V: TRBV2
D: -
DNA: TGTGCCAGCAAGAGCTCTGGAAACACCATATATTTT
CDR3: CASKSSGNTIYF

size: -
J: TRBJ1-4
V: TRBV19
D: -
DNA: TGTGCCAGTAGAGGACAGATGGAGGAAAAACTGTTTTTT
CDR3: CASRGQMEEKLFF

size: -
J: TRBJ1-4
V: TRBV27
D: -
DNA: TGTGCCAGCAGTATCATCTCAACTAATGAAAAACTGTTTTTT
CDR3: CASSIISTNEKLFF

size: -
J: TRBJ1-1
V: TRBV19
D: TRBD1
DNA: TGTGCCAGTTCGACAGGGATGAACACTGAAGCTTTCTTT
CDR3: CASSTGMNTEAFF

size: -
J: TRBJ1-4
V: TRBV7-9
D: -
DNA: TGTGCCAGCAGCTTAACCACACGAGCAACTAATGAAAAACTGTTTTTT
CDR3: CASSLTTRATNEKLFF

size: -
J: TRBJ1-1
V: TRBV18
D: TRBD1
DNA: TGTGCCAGCTCACCACAACAGGGGAGGGACACTGAAGCTTTCTTT
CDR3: CASSPQQGRDTEAFF

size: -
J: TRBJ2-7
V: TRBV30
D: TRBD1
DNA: TGTGCCTGGGGGACAGGGGGTGAATACGAGCAGTACTTC
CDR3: CAWGTGGEYEQYF

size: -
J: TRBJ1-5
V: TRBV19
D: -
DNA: TGTGCCAGTAGTACGCGATTGGCGGAGCTTGCGGGCGGGAGGCAGCCCCAGCATTTT
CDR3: CASSTRLAELAGGRQPQHF

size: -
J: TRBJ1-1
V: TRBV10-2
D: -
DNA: TGCGCCAGCAGCAAACAGGGACTGAACACTGAAGCTTTCTTT
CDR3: CASSKQGLNTEAFF

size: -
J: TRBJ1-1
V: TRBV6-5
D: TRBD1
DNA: TGTGCCAGCAGTTTAATCTGGGACAGGGGCAACACTGAAGCTTTCTTT
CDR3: CASSLIWDRGNTEAFF

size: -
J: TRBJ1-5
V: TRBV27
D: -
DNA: TGTGCCAGCAGTTTGCAGGCAGGGGTCAATCAGCCCCAGCATTTT
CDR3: CASSLQAGVNQPQHF

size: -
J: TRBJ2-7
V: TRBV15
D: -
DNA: TGTGCCACCAGCAGGGGCGAAAGGACCTACGAGCAGTACTTC
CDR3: CATSRGERTYEQYF

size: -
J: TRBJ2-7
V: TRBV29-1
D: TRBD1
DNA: TGCAGCGTTGAGGGTTCCCGGACAGGGCGTAATGAGCAGTACTTC
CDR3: CSVEGSRTGRNEQYF

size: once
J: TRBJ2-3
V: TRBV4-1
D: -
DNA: TGCGCCAGCAGCCACAACCAGGGTACAGATACGCAGTATTTT
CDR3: CASSHNQGTDTQYF

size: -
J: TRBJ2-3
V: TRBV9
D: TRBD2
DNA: TGTGCCAGCAGGCAAGCGGGGGGTACAGATACGCAGTATTTT
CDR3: CASRQAGGTDTQYF

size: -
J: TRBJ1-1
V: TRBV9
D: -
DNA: TGTGCCAGCAGCGGGCGGTATTCGGACACTGAAGCTTTCTTT
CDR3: CASSGRYSDTEAFF

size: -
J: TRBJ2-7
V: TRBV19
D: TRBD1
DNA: TGTGCCAGTAGTGCGGGACAGGTAACCTACGAGCAGTACTTC
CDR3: CASSAGQVTYEQYF

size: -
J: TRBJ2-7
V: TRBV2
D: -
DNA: TGTGCCAGCAGGAGCGGTGTCTACTACGAGCAGTACTTC
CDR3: CASRSGVYYEQYF

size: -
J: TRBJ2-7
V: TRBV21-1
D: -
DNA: TGTGCCAGCAGCGCGACAGGGGTATTTTCCTACGAGCAGTACTTC
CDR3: CASSATGVFSYEQYF

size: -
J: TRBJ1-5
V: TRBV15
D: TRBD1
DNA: TGTGCCACCAGCAGTCCGTCCGGGACAGGGGTTTATCAGCCCCAGCATTTT
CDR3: CATSSPSGTGVYQPQHF

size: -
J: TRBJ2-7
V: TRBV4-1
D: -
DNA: TGCGCCAGCAGCCAAGGAAGGGTTTACGAGCAGTACTTC
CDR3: CASSQGRVYEQYF

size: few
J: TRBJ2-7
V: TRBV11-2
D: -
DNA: TGTGCCAGCAGCTTAGCCGGGTCCTACGAGCAGTACTTC
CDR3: CASSLAGSYEQYF

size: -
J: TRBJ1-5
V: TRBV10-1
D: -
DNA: TGCGCCAGCAGTGCCTTGGGTCCTACCCAGCCCCAGCATTTT
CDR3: CASSALGPTQPQHF